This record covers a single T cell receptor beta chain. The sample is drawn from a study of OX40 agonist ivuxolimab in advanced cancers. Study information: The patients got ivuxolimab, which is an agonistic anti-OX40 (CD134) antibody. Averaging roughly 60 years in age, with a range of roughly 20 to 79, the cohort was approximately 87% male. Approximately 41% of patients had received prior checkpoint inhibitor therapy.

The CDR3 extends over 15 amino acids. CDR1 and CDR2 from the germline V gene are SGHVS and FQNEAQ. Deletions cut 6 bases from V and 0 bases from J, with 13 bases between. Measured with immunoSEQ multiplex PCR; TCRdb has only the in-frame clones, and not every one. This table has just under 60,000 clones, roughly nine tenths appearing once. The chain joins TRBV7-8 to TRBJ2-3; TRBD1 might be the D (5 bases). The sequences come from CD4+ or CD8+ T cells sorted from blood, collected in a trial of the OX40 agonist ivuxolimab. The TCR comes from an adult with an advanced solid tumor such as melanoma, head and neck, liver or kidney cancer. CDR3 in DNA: TGTGCCAGCAGAAAGGGGCGGAAAAGCACAGATACGCAGTATTTT. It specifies CASRKGRKSTDTQYF.